This TCR beta chain was documented in a study of post-analysis software for immune sequencing data. Overall study findings and caveats: The study found TRBV5-6, TRBV5-1 and TRBV20-1 among several TRBV segments more frequent in patients than controls.

CDR1 and CDR2 from the germline V gene are LGHDT and YNNKEL (reference sequence). The CDR3 loop spans 15 amino acids. On this clonotype itself: What it binds is not known.

TCR beta cDNA libraries had unique molecular identifiers. TCRdb reprocessed the PCR reads with MiXCR, giving one entry per CDR3 protein. This repertoire shows roughly 650,000 distinct CDR3 sequences, more than 50% found once; its top ten account for over 9%. The clonotype comes from a girl under 10 years old with multiple sclerosis. V gene TRBV3-1 combines with J gene TRBJ2-7, with D perhaps given as TRBD1 or TRBD2 (5 bases each). With the DNA end fitting TRBJ2-5 better, the J assignment may be wrong. Sequencing input: blood. The CDR3 coding sequence is TGTGCCAGCAGCCACGGGGCTAGCCGGAGGGAGACCCAGTACTTC. Translated, it gives CASSHGASRRETQYF.